This T cell receptor (beta chain) originates from a study of blood T cell repertoires in COVID-19. In germline, CDR1 is MDHEN, CDR2 SYDVKM. V shed 2 bases, J shed 6 bases, and the junction held 7 bases outside the gene matches. The CDR3 runs to 15 residues. As handled by the study authors: Quantification of nucleated cells was approximated via reference gene primer amplification. Data came from immunoSEQ multiplex PCR; TCRdb stores just in-frame clones and leaves some out. V and J calls and clone size are given by that table; D and trimming were obtained from the DNA. The table includes hundreds of thousands of clones, about 83% detected once. In Seattle, patients joined the study during active infection and were tracked longitudinally.

The sequenced material came from peripheral blood. The TCR sequence derives from a woman in her thirties with COVID-19, enrolled during active disease. V and J are TRBV28 and TRBJ1-5, with 7 bases that match TRBD1. This CDR3 reads CASSLLVRGAQPQHF. The CDR3, as DNA: TGTGCCAGCAGTTTACTTGTCAGGGGGGCTCAGCCCCAGCATTTT.